The 18 T cell receptor beta chains presented below share a single source sample, sequenced in a study of blood T cell repertoires in COVID-19. Produced via immunoSEQ multiplex PCR; TCRdb's table is partial and in-frame only. Here the sample spans roughly 200,000 clones, around nine tenths being singletons. Sample: PBMCs or T cells enriched from blood (not recorded which). The receptors shown here come from a woman in her 30s who had been exposed to COVID-19.

The genes are TRBV15 and TRBJ1-2, with TRBD1 matching over 11 bases. CDR1 and CDR2 from the germline V gene are LNHNV and YYDKDF (reference sequence). The CDR3 spans 16 residues. Trimming cost V 4 bases and J 4 bases; bases outside gene matches: 8. CDR3 residues: CATSTTGTGGLYGYTF. The CDR3 DNA follows: TGTGCCACCAGCACCACCGGGACAGGGGGTCTCTATGGCTACACCTTC. The full variable domain, in which reference TRBV15 and TRBJ1-2 provide the parts outside the CDR3, is DAMVIQNPRYQVTQFGKPVTLSCSQTLNHNVMYWYQQKSSQAPKLLFHYYDKDFNNEADTPDNFQSRRPNTSFCFLDIRSPGLGDTAMYLCATSTTGTGGLYGYTFGSGTRLTVV.

This clone was observed once. The V and J genes are TRBV11-3 and TRBJ1-4; unclear D gene. The V gene's germline CDR1 is SGHNT and CDR2 YENEEA. Trimming removed 7 bases from V and 0 bases from J, with 18 bases in between. This CDR3 is 17 amino acids long. CDR3 amino acids: CASIGISEAATNEKLFF. CDR3 coding DNA: TGTGCCAGCATTGGTATTTCGGAGGCCGCAACTAATGAAAAACTGTTTTTT. Looking up the rest from reference TRBV11-3 and TRBJ1-4 gives the full variable domain: EAGVVQSPRYKIIEKKQPVAFWCNPISGHNTLYWYLQNLGQGPELLIRYENEEAVDDSQLPKDRFSAERLKGVDSTLKIQPAELGDSAVYLCASIGISEAATNEKLFFGSGTQLSVL.

The V gene is TRBV19, the J gene TRBJ2-3, with TRBD2 as a possible D gene (6 bases). The V end was cut by 1 base, the J end by 2 bases, with 22 bases between. Germline values: CDR1 LNHDA, CDR2 SQIVND (reference sequence). This CDR3 has 19 residues. CDR3 sequence: CASSIGSVGGGRTTDTQYF. In DNA, the CDR3 is TGTGCCAGTAGTATAGGGTCTGTCGGGGGAGGACGGACCACAGATACGCAGTATTTT. Full variable domain (outside the CDR3, taken from reference TRBV19 and TRBJ2-3): DGGITQSPKYLFRKEGQNVTLSCEQNLNHDAMYWYRQDPGQGLRLIYYSQIVNDFQKGDIAEGYSVSREKKESFPLTVTSAQKNPTAFYLCASSIGSVGGGRTTDTQYFGPGTRLTVL.

The rearrangement joins TRBV6-6 to TRBJ2-1; TRBD2 agrees at 10 bases. Germline CDR1 is MNHNY and CDR2 is SVGAGI (reference sequence). The CDR3 extends over 16 amino acids. V gave up 5 bases and J gave up 4 bases; unmatched junction bases: 8. The CDR3 DNA reads TGTGCCAGCAGTCCCAGCGGGGGGGCTCTGTACAATGAGCAGTTCTTC. Residues: CASSPSGGALYNEQFF.

The chain has TRBV5-1 and TRBJ2-7; 11 bases match TRBD1. After removal of 3 bases from V and 7 bases from J, the junction contained 9 bases not matched to a gene. The CDR3 runs 15 residues. Germline V gene lookup returns CDR1 SGHRS and CDR2 YFSETQ. The CDR3 DNA follows: TGCGCCAGCAGCTCCACAGGACAGGGGGCGCGGGAGCAGTACTTC. It yields the protein CASSSTGQGAREQYF.

The chain couples TRBV30 to TRBJ1-1; 10 bases agree with TRBD1. This CDR3 spans 13 amino acids. CDR1 is GTSNPN, CDR2 SVGIG, per germline (reference sequence). The junction had 6 bases not matched to a gene; V was cut back by 3 bases and J by 8 bases. CDR3 residues: CAWRRQGAIEAFF. CDR3 in DNA: TGTGCCTGGAGGAGACAGGGGGCGATAGAAGCTTTCTTT.

V is TRBV6-5 and J is TRBJ1-1; D remains ambiguous. The CDR3 covers 14 residues. The V end lost 5 bases, the J end lost 5 bases, and 15 bases lay between the germline ends. Looked up from germline, CDR1 is MNHEY and CDR2 is SVGAGI. The CDR3 nucleotides are TGTGCCAGCAGTCCCGGGAGTCTTAAGACTGAAGCTTTCTTT. The encoded protein is CASSPGSLKTEAFF.

This chain joins TRBV29-1 and TRBJ1-4; unclear D gene. This CDR3 is 12 amino acids long. Germline V CDR1 and CDR2: SQVTM, ANQGSEA. CDR3 sequence reads: CSIRGNGEKLFF. The DNA of the CDR3 is TGCAGTATCCGCGGAAATGGGGAAAAACTGTTTTTT.

The chain couples TRBV4-2 to TRBJ2-1, with D hard to call. Trimming pared 0 bases from V and 8 bases from J, leaving 11 bases between. CDR1 is LGHNA and CDR2 is YNFKEQ in the germline V gene. CDR3 size: 14 residues. The CDR3 coding sequence is TGTGCCAGCAGCCAAGAGTGGCTAGGAGATGAGCAGTTCTTC. This sequence encodes CASSQEWLGDEQFF.

V and J are TRBV27 and TRBJ1-1; possible D gene TRBD1, 5 bases. This CDR3 comprises 16 residues. Per the germline V gene, CDR1 is MNHEY and CDR2 is SMNVEV (reference sequence). Trimming stripped 3 bases from V and 1 base from J, with 15 bases between. The CDR3 loop is CASSFVGAGWNTEAFF. The CDR3 coding sequence is TGTGCCAGCAGTTTTGTAGGTGCAGGGTGGAACACTGAAGCTTTCTTT.

This rearrangement joins TRBV11-3 to TRBJ2-2; D unclear. Germline V gives CDR1 SGHNT, CDR2 YENEEA. V was trimmed by 3 bases and J by 0 bases, leaving 14 bases between them. This CDR3 region has 17 residues. The CDR3, as DNA: TGTGCCAGCAGCTTTTACACATTCGTAACGAACACCGGGGAGCTGTTTTTT. Translated, it gives CASSFYTFVTNTGELFF.

The gene calls are TRBV6-1 and TRBJ2-7; 9 bases map to TRBD2. Germline CDR1 MNHNS, CDR2 SASEGT. CDR3 size: 15 residues. The V segment lost 2 bases and the J segment 2 bases; nucleotides outside the gene matches: 4. The CDR3 region is CASSEIAGDTYEQYF. The CDR3 DNA is TGTGCCAGCAGTGAAATAGCGGGGGACACCTACGAGCAGTACTTC.

CDR3 sequence reads: CASSPDRARTEAFF. DNA of the CDR3: TGTGCCAGCAGCCCGGACAGGGCTCGGACTGAAGCTTTCTTT. The chain is built from TRBV7-9 and TRBJ1-1; TRBD1 agrees at 8 bases. Losses at the gene ends were 5 bases for V and 5 bases for J; bases not matched to a gene: 7. Germline V gene lookup returns CDR1 SEHNR and CDR2 FQNEAQ (reference sequence). The CDR3 loop spans 14 amino acids.

This clone is large. The chain uses TRBV2 and TRBJ2-5; 8 positions agree with TRBD2. The V and J ends lost 3 bases and 4 bases, in that order; junction bases with no gene match: 7. This CDR3 region has 15 residues. The germline V gene has CDR1 SNHLY and CDR2 FYNNEI. CDR3 in amino acids: CASSDPGGLGETQYF. The CDR3 nucleotides are TGTGCCAGCAGTGACCCGGGGGGGCTCGGAGAGACCCAGTACTTC.

The rearrangement links TRBV20-1 to TRBJ2-5; 9 bases match TRBD2. Germline CDR1 and CDR2: DFQATT and SNEGSKA (reference sequence). V dropped 3 bases and J dropped 9; count of bases not matched to a gene: 11. The CDR3 sequence is 14 residues long. The CDR3 loop is CSASSGGPGLSQYF. The CDR3 DNA reads as TGCAGTGCTAGTAGCGGGGGACCGGGTCTGTCCCAGTACTTC.

The chain combines TRBV21-1 with TRBJ2-3; TRBD2 is taken as the D call from the table, unchecked against the DNA. TRBV21-1 is annotated as a pseudogene. There are 16 residues in the CDR3. The CDR3 DNA is TGTGCCAGCAGCAAAAAGCGGGACGGGCGTACAGATACGCAGTATTTT. Translated, it gives CASSKKRDGRTDTQYF.

The chain couples TRBV19 to TRBJ2-7; D call uncertain. Germline CDR1 LNHDA, CDR2 SQIVND (reference sequence). V shed 0 bases and J shed 4 bases, with 7 bases lying between them. The CDR3 totals 13 residues. CDR3 nucleotide sequence: TGTGCCAGTAGTATAGATAGAGGTTACGAGCAGTACTTC. Its protein product is CASSIDRGYEQYF.

The chain couples TRBV29-1 to TRBJ2-5; D possibly corresponds to TRBD1 (5 bases). V lost 7 bases and J lost 3, with 18 bases in between. CDR3 size: 14 residues. Per germline, CDR1 SQVTM and CDR2 ANQGSEA. DNA of the CDR3: TGCAGCGCCATAGGGGCACACGTTGAAGAGACCCAGTACTTC. This gives the protein CSAIGAHVEETQYF. Drawing the rest from reference TRBV29-1 and TRBJ2-5, the complete variable domain is SAVISQKPSRDICQRGTSLTIQCQVDSQVTMMFWYRQQPGQSLTLIATANQGSEATYESGFVIDKFPISRPNLTFSTLTVSNMSPEDSSIYLCSAIGAHVEETQYFGPGTRLLVL.